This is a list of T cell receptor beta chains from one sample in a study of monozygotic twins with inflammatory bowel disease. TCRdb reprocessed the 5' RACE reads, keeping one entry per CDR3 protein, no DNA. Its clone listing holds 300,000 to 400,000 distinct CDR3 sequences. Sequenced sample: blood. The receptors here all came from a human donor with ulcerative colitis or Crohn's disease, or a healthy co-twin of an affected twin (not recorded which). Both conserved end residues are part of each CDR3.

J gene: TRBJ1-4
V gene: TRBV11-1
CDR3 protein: CASSFGRKTNEKLFF

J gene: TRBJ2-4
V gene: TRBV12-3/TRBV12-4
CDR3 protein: CASTFGGNIQYF

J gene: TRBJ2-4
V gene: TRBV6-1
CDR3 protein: CASISEGGIQYF

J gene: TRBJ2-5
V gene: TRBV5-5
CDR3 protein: CASKTGGAETQYF

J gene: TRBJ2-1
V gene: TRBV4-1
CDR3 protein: CASSHPRGVSYNEQFF

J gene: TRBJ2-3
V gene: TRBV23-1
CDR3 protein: CASGAPDWREGDTDTQYF

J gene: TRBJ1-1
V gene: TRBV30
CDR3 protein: CAWSRKGDAEAFF

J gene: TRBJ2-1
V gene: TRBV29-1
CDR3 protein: CSVPNYNEQFF

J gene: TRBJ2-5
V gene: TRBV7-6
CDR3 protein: CASSLGTMGTQYF

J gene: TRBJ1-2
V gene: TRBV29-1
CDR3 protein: CSVSKTRVATF

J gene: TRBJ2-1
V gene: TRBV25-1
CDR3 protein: CASSEYQYPSQGANEQFF

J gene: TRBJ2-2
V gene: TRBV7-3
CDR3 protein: CASSFGSGGWAGELFF

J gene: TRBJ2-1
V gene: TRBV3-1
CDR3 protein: CASSSTSGVDNEQFF

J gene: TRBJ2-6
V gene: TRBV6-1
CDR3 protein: CASKQGDSGANVLTF

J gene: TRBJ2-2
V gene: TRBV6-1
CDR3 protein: CASKILRDSNTGELFF

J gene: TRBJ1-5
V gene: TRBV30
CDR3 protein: CAWSKATGGNQPQHF

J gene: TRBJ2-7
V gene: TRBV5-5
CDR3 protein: CASSGGQGYSYEQYF

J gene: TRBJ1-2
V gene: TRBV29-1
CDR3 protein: CSVDNDRNYGYTF

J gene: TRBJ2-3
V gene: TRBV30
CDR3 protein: CAWNSGRRGTDTQYF

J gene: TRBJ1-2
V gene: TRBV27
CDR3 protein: CASSTRHWDGYTF

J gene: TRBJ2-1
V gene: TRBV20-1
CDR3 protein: CSAPNLAGDYNEQFF

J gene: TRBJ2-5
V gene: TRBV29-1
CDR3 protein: CSVRLSETQYF

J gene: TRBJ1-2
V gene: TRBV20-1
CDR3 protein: CSASRDYGYTF